A selection of T cell receptor beta chains follows, all from one sample in a study of blood T cell repertoires in COVID-19. Data came from immunoSEQ multiplex PCR; TCRdb stores just in-frame clones and leaves some out. This table holds roughly 70,000 clones, roughly 89% found once. The sequenced material came from peripheral blood. These TCRs come from a woman in her 50s with active COVID-19. Each CDR3 is given with its conserved first and last residue. D genes are given only for firm matches. Not all rows give a size; the values are once, few, many and, for expanded clones, a class.

J gene,V gene,D gene,clone size,CDR3 protein,CDR3 DNA
TRBJ2-2,TRBV6-1,NA,NA,CASSEMAAGELFF,TGTGCCAGCAGTGAAATGGCGGCCGGGGAGCTGTTTTTT
TRBJ1-5,TRBV28,NA,NA,CASRRGYSNQPQHF,TGTGCCAGCAGGCGGGGCTATAGCAATCAGCCCCAGCATTTT
TRBJ2-7,TRBV4-1,NA,NA,CASSPGRSTYEQYF,TGCGCCAGCAGCCCGGGTCGCAGCACCTACGAGCAGTACTTC
TRBJ2-1,TRBV19,TRBD1,NA,CASSIPGQGREQFF,TGTGCCAGTAGTATACCGGGACAGGGCAGGGAGCAGTTCTTC
TRBJ2-7,TRBV7-9,NA,NA,CASSLDSTGSYEQYF,TGTGCCAGCAGCTTAGATTCCACAGGGTCCTACGAGCAGTACTTC
TRBJ2-2,TRBV27,TRBD2,NA,CASSLSGHSLAGFPSGELFF,TGTGCCAGCAGTTTATCGGGGCATTCCCTAGCGGGTTTTCCTTCCGGGGAGCTGTTTTTT
TRBJ1-5,TRBV5-6,TRBD1,few,CASSPRGYGNQPQHF,TGTGCCAGCAGCCCCAGGGGGTACGGCAATCAGCCCCAGCATTTT
TRBJ2-1,TRBV10-2,TRBD2,once,CASSDRAGGPFTRYNEQFF,TGCGCCAGCAGTGATCGAGCGGGAGGGCCTTTTACACGGTACAATGAGCAGTTCTTC
TRBJ2-3,TRBV5-3,TRBD2,once,CARSLIQREIGGTDTQYF,TGTGCCAGAAGCTTGATCCAGCGGGAGATTGGCGGCACAGATACGCAGTATTTT
TRBJ2-3,TRBV6-6,TRBD2,NA,CASSYLPAGGTDTQYF,TGTGCCAGCAGTTACCTCCCCGCGGGAGGCACAGATACGCAGTATTTT
TRBJ2-2,TRBV30,NA,NA,CAWRTGPTGELFF,TGTGCCTGGAGGACAGGTCCCACCGGGGAGCTGTTTTTT
TRBJ2-7,TRBV4-1,TRBD2,once,CASSRPGRGQNEQYF,TGCGCCAGCAGCCGCCCCGGGAGGGGCCAGAACGAGCAGTACTTC
TRBJ1-5,TRBV4-1,TRBD1,NA,CASSQSETGVGNQPQHF,TGCGCCAGCAGCCAGTCGGAGACAGGGGTCGGCAATCAGCCCCAGCATTTT
TRBJ1-2,TRBV16,TRBD1,NA,CASSQSIMFGTAYGYTF,TGTGCCAGCAGCCAATCGATAATGTTTGGGACAGCCTATGGCTACACCTTC
TRBJ2-1,TRBV4-1,NA,NA,CASSHGGTFMGPFF,TGCGCCAGCAGCCATGGGGGGACGTTCATGGGCCCGTTCTTC
TRBJ1-1,TRBV7-9,NA,NA,CASSAKDRLNTEAFF,TGTGCCAGCAGCGCAAAAGACAGGTTGAACACTGAAGCTTTCTTT
TRBJ1-3,TRBV10-3,TRBD1,NA,CAISEGGQLSGNTIYF,TGTGCCATCAGTGAGGGGGGACAGCTCTCTGGAAACACCATATATTTT
TRBJ2-7,TRBV6-2/TRBV6-3,NA,NA,CASSSERVAYEQYF,TGTGCCAGCAGTTCGGAGCGGGTAGCCTACGAGCAGTACTTC
TRBJ2-1,TRBV3-1/TRBV3-2,TRBD2,NA,CASSHTTSGRYNEQFF,TGTGCCAGCAGCCATACAACTAGCGGGAGGTACAATGAGCAGTTCTTC
TRBJ2-7,TRBV19,NA,NA,CASTPGAGTSYEQYF,TGTGCCAGTACCCCAGGGGCAGGGACCTCCTACGAGCAGTACTTC
TRBJ2-3,TRBV5-4,TRBD1,NA,CASSLGQGGASTDTQYF,TGTGCCAGCAGCCTGGGACAGGGGGGAGCTAGCACAGATACGCAGTATTTT
TRBJ2-7,TRBV7-9,TRBD2,once,CASSLRPSGTRDEQYF,TGTGCCAGCAGCTTAAGACCGAGCGGGACTAGGGACGAGCAGTACTTC
TRBJ1-1,TRBV2,NA,NA,CASSETRQGRGEAFF,TGTGCCAGCAGTGAAACCCGGCAGGGGAGAGGTGAAGCTTTCTTT
TRBJ2-7,TRBV18,TRBD2,NA,CASSPTGTSDEQYF,TGTGCCAGCTCACCTACCGGGACTAGCGACGAGCAGTACTTC
TRBJ2-1,TRBV19,TRBD1,NA,CASSPGTGGNEQFF,TGTGCCAGTAGTCCGGGGACAGGTGGAAATGAGCAGTTCTTC
TRBJ2-5,TRBV3-1/TRBV3-2,TRBD2,NA,CASSQGAGVLQETQYF,TGTGCCAGCAGCCAAGGAGCGGGAGTCCTCCAAGAGACCCAGTACTTC
TRBJ2-5,TRBV9,TRBD2,NA,CASSVTSGIETQYF,TGTGCCAGCAGCGTAACTAGCGGGATAGAGACCCAGTACTTC